Following are 4 T cell receptor beta chains from one sample sequenced in a study of radiotherapy plus CTLA-4 blockade in lung cancer. Sequenced by immunoSEQ multiplex PCR; TCRdb stores in-frame clones only, minus some. The sample consists of some 50,000 clones, just under 85% of them appearing once. The sample here was peripheral blood, taken from a patient treated with radiotherapy plus ipilimumab. The receptor source for this set is a human donor with non-small cell lung cancer whose response to radiotherapy plus ipilimumab could not be evaluated.

This clone was seen only once. This chain connects TRBV6-5 to TRBJ2-1; perhaps TRBD2 as D (6 bases). The germline V gene has CDR1 MNHEY and CDR2 SVGAGI. The CDR3 loop spans 16 amino acids. V was pared by 4 bases and J by 5 bases, with 18 bases between. CDR3 in amino acids: CASSSAARLVNNEQFF. CDR3 sequence (DNA): TGTGCCAGCAGTTCCGCCGCCAGACTAGTTAACAATGAGCAGTTCTTC.

This chain connects TRBV28 to TRBJ2-6; no clear D. V was clipped by 3 bases and J by 5 bases, with 8 bases between them. This CDR3 has 14 residues. In germline, CDR1 is MDHEN, CDR2 SYDVKM. The CDR3 is CASSFEVRANVLTF. DNA for the CDR3: TGTGCCAGCAGTTTTGAGGTTAGGGCCAACGTCCTGACTTTC.

The genes are TRBV28 and TRBJ1-2, with 9 bases identical to TRBD1. V was clipped by 4 bases and J by 4 bases; unmatched bases: 13. The CDR3 covers 17 residues. Germline CDR1 is MDHEN and CDR2 is SYDVKM. CDR3 nucleotides: TGTGCCAGCAGTTCTCTTAAAACAGGGGGCTTGGGCTATGGCTACACCTTC. It encodes CASSSLKTGGLGYGYTF.

The chain has TRBV15 and TRBJ2-7; 9 bases agree with TRBD1. V gave up 4 bases and J gave up 11 bases; unmatched junction bases: 15. The CDR3 loop spans 15 amino acids. Germline V gives CDR1 LNHNV, CDR2 YYDKDF (reference sequence). This CDR3 is CATSKPGTGKRSKYF. The CDR3 DNA sequence: TGTGCCACCAGCAAACCCGGGACAGGGAAAAGGTCTAAGTACTTC.